These T cell receptor beta chains were read from a single sample in a study of cytomegalovirus exposure and HLA in healthy donors. The repertoire was sequenced with immunoSEQ multiplex PCR; TCRdb's copy has only in-frame clones and lacks some. Here the sample spans 85,000 to 100,000 clones, 65% to 80% being singletons. The sequenced material came from PBMCs. These TCRs come from a human donor in good health. CDR3s include the opening cysteine and the closing phenylalanine or tryptophan. Each record gives: clone size, D gene, V gene, J gene, CDR3 protein, CDR3 DNA. A D gene is named only where the DNA matches it firmly. Only some rows state a clone size, as once, few, many or a class for expanded clones.

once	.	TRBV5-6	TRBJ1-6	CASSMGHYNSPLHF	TGTGCCAGCAGCATGGGACACTATAATTCACCCCTCCACTTT
.	.	TRBV15	TRBJ2-7	CATSRGRGSYYEQYF	TGTGCCACCAGCAGAGGGCGGGGATCCTACTACGAGCAGTACTTC
.	.	TRBV18	TRBJ2-1	CASSVRESSYNEQFF	TGTGCCAGCTCAGTCCGGGAGAGCTCCTACAATGAGCAGTTCTTC
.	.	TRBV5-6	TRBJ2-1	CASSLVSGSYNEQFF	TGTGCCAGCAGCTTGGTATCAGGATCCTACAATGAGCAGTTCTTC
.	.	TRBV6-5	TRBJ2-7	CASSYSKVTSYEQYF	TGTGCCAGCAGTTACTCGAAAGTCACTTCCTACGAGCAGTACTTC
.	.	TRBV5-6	TRBJ2-5	CASSFERLQETQYF	TGTGCCAGCAGCTTCGAGCGACTCCAAGAGACCCAGTACTTC
.	TRBD2	TRBV9	TRBJ2-5	CASSVGSGAHWETQYF	TGTGCCAGCAGCGTAGGAAGCGGGGCGCATTGGGAGACCCAGTACTTC
.	.	TRBV6-6	TRBJ2-7	CASSYSTGPRDEQYF	TGTGCCAGCAGTTACTCTACAGGTCCCCGGGACGAGCAGTACTTC
.	TRBD1	TRBV15	TRBJ1-5	CATSRDRQGWGQPQHF	TGTGCCACCAGCAGGGACCGACAGGGATGGGGTCAGCCCCAGCATTTT
.	TRBD1	TRBV6-1	TRBJ2-1	CASSEPPDRGEKFF	TGTGCCAGCAGTGAACCCCCGGACAGGGGCGAGAAGTTCTTC
.	.	TRBV5-8	TRBJ1-6	CASSSTRDSSYNSPLHF	TGTGCCAGCAGCTCGACCAGGGATAGCTCCTATAATTCACCCCTCCACTTT
.	.	TRBV11-2	TRBJ1-5	CASSFAGNNQPQHF	TGTGCCAGCAGCTTTGCAGGGAACAATCAGCCCCAGCATTTT
.	.	TRBV6-1	TRBJ2-2	CASSEATRYREGGELFF	TGTGCCAGCAGTGAAGCGACACGGTACAGGGAGGGCGGGGAGCTGTTTTTT
.	.	TRBV4-2	TRBJ1-6	CASSQDGGPNSPLHF	TGTGCCAGCAGCCAAGATGGGGGCCCTAATTCACCCCTCCACTTT
.	.	TRBV27	TRBJ1-1	CASSNYGLYNTEAFF	TGTGCCAGCAGCAACTACGGACTCTATAACACTGAAGCTTTCTTT
.	.	TRBV7-9	TRBJ2-1	CASSSELDLNNEQFF	TGTGCCAGCAGCTCAGAATTGGACTTAAACAATGAGCAGTTCTTC
.	TRBD2	TRBV5-1	TRBJ2-5	CASSRSGRAEETQYF	TGCGCCAGCAGCCGTAGCGGGAGGGCCGAAGAGACCCAGTACTTC
.	.	TRBV6-5	TRBJ2-7	CASGLPGKPSYEQYF	TGTGCCAGCGGACTCCCGGGGAAACCATCCTACGAGCAGTACTTC
.	.	TRBV5-1	TRBJ2-7	CASSLDQGMVYEQYF	TGCGCCAGCAGCTTGGATCAGGGTATGGTCTACGAGCAGTACTTC
few	.	TRBV2	TRBJ1-5	CASSYRINQPQHF	TGTGCCAGCAGTTACAGGATAAATCAGCCCCAGCATTTT
.	.	TRBV5-1	TRBJ1-2	CASSPFVQDSNYGYTF	TGCGCCAGCAGCCCTTTCGTCCAGGACAGTAACTATGGCTACACCTTC
.	.	TRBV7-9	TRBJ2-6	CASSITDSGANVLTF	TGTGCCAGCAGCATAACAGACTCTGGGGCCAACGTCCTGACTTTC
.	.	TRBV6-1	TRBJ1-3	CASSENFGGFSGNTIYF	TGTGCCAGCAGTGAAAATTTCGGGGGATTCTCTGGAAACACCATATATTTT
.	TRBD1	TRBV18	TRBJ2-7	CASLNRGLGGYEQYF	TGTGCCAGCCTCAATAGGGGGCTAGGGGGCTACGAGCAGTACTTC
.	.	TRBV18	TRBJ2-3	CASSEADTQYF	TGTGCCAGCTCTGAGGCGGATACGCAGTATTTT
.	.	TRBV5-1	TRBJ2-3	CASSLGGEDTQYF	TGCGCCAGCAGCTTGGGGGGAGAGGATACGCAGTATTTT
.	TRBD2	TRBV27	TRBJ2-2	CASSRDLLTSGRMNTGELFF	TGTGCCAGCAGTCGGGACCTCCTGACTAGCGGGAGAATGAACACCGGGGAGCTGTTTTTT